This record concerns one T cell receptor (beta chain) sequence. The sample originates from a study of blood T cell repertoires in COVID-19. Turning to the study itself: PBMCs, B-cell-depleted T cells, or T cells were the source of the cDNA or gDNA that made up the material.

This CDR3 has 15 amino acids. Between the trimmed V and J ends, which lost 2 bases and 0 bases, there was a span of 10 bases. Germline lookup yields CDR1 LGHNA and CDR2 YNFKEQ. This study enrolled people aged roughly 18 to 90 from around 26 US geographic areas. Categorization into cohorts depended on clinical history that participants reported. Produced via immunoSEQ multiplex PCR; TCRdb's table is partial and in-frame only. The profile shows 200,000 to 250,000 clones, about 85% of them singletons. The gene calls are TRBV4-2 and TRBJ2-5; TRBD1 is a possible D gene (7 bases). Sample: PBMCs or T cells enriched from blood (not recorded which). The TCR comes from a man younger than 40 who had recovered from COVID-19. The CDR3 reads CASSQQGGYQETQYF. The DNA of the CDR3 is TGTGCCAGCAGCCAACAGGGGGGTTACCAAGAGACCCAGTACTTC.